Following are 5 T cell receptor beta chains from one sample sequenced in a study of OX40 agonist ivuxolimab in advanced cancers. Method: immunoSEQ multiplex PCR; TCRdb's copy keeps in-frame clones and lacks some. The sample consists of 25,000 to 35,000 clones, about 80% of them appearing once. The sequencing used CD4+ or CD8+ T cells sorted from blood, collected in a trial of the OX40 agonist ivuxolimab. Receptors originate from an adult with an advanced solid tumor such as melanoma, head and neck, liver or kidney cancer.

V gene TRBV6-5 combines with J gene TRBJ2-7; TRBD1 agrees at 9 bases. The CDR3 has 14 residues. Per germline, CDR1 MNHEY and CDR2 SVGAGI. V trimming: 5 bases; J trimming: 5 bases; junction bases outside the gene matches: 7. CDR3 sequence reads: CASSEWTGVDEQYF. The CDR3 bases are TGTGCCAGCAGTGAGTGGACAGGGGTTGACGAGCAGTACTTC.

This clone was found a few times. V and J are TRBV6-1 and TRBJ1-3; tentatively, D is TRBD1 (5 bases). Germline V gives CDR1 MNHNS, CDR2 SASEGT. V gave up 6 bases and J gave up 4 bases, with 13 bases separating them. The CDR3 sequence is 14 residues long. CDR3 nucleotides: TGTGCCAGCAGCCTTTTAGGGGACGGAAACACCATATATTTT. Translation gives CASSLLGDGNTIYF.

This chain connects TRBV30 to TRBJ1-2, with D possibly being TRBD1 (6 bases). CDR3 length: 14 residues. Germline CDR1 GTSNPN, CDR2 SVGIG (reference sequence). The V gene lost 2 bases and the J gene lost 3 bases, with 13 bases spanning the gap. The CDR3 sequence: CAWSQGHVHYGYTF. The DNA of the CDR3 is TGTGCCTGGAGTCAGGGACACGTGCACTATGGCTACACCTTC.

The chain has TRBV7-8 and TRBJ1-5; D is undetermined. This CDR3 is 16 amino acids long. Per the germline V gene, CDR1 is SGHVS and CDR2 is FQNEAQ. V lost 2 bases to trimming and J lost 1 base, with 12 bases between them. CDR3 sequence (DNA): TGTGCCAGCAGCTTATCGGCCTTCGGGAGCAATCAGCCCCAGCATTTT. Its translation: CASSLSAFGSNQPQHF.

The chain uses TRBV27 and TRBJ1-1; 8 bases line up with TRBD1. Germline values: CDR1 MNHEY, CDR2 SMNVEV (reference sequence). Trimming removed 8 bases from V and 5 bases from J; junction bases left unmatched: 7. CDR3 length equals 13 residues. The chain's CDR3 is CASWGRTGTEAFF. CDR3 nucleotide sequence: TGTGCCAGCTGGGGAAGGACAGGGACTGAAGCTTTCTTT.